These 5 T cell receptor beta chains were all obtained from the same sample, sequenced in a study of blood T cell repertoires in COVID-19. Clones were sequenced by immunoSEQ multiplex PCR, and TCRdb holds only the in-frame ones, with some missing. The sample lists fewer than 300,000 clones, about nine tenths occurring once. Sequenced input: PBMCs or T cells enriched from blood (not recorded which). The receptors shown here come from a middle-aged woman with acute COVID-19.

This chain connects TRBV7-8 to TRBJ1-2; D is unclear. CDR3 length equals 15 residues. The germline V gene encodes CDR1 SGHVS and CDR2 FQNEAQ. The V gene lost 4 bases and the J gene lost 2 bases, with 14 bases spanning the gap. CDR3 bases: TGTGCCAGCAGCTGGGAGGGAGGGAAGAACTATGGCTACACCTTC. This encodes CASSWEGGKNYGYTF.

The rearrangement joins TRBV5-1 to TRBJ2-1; 12 nucleotides align to TRBD1. Trimming at V came to 2 bases and at J to 9 bases, leaving 6 bases not matched to a gene. This CDR3 is 15 amino acids long. Germline CDR1 SGHRS, CDR2 YFSETQ. CDR3 bases: TGCGCCAGCAGCTTTACCGGGACAGGGGGCGTTGAGCAGTTCTTC. It specifies CASSFTGTGGVEQFF.

This chain connects TRBV11-2 to TRBJ2-4; no firm D call. The CDR3 contains 13 residues. Per germline, CDR1 SGHAT and CDR2 FQNNGV. Trimming took 1 base from V and 8 from J, leaving 9 bases between them. CDR3: CASSLGQVDIQYF. The CDR3 bases are TGTGCCAGCAGCTTAGGGCAGGTCGACATTCAGTACTTC.

The chain recombines TRBV11-2 with TRBJ1-6, with D unresolved. The CDR3 totals 14 residues. CDR1 and CDR2 from the germline V gene are SGHAT and FQNNGV. The germline V and J ends were trimmed by 1 base and 10 bases, with 11 bases remaining between them. The CDR3 spells CASSLASSRSPLHF. The CDR3 DNA follows: TGTGCCAGCAGCTTAGCTAGTAGTAGGTCACCCCTCCACTTT.

CDR3 in DNA: TGTGCCAGCTCCCGTTTTGGACAGGGGGCAAGCTACGAGCAGTACTTC. Protein sequence: CASSRFGQGASYEQYF. V usage is TRBV18 and J usage is TRBJ2-7; TRBD1 matches at 11 bases. CDR1 and CDR2 (germline): KGHSH, LQKENI. The V segment lost 6 bases and the J segment 3 bases; nucleotides outside the gene matches: 10. This CDR3 has 16 amino acids.